Presented here are 27 T cell receptor beta chains from one specimen sequenced in a study of tumor-infiltrating lymphocytes in primary liver carcinoma. A primer in the constant region served to generate TCR beta cDNA from roughly 550 ng of total RNA. Libraries for TCR beta were built through three nested multiplex PCR rounds, which together made up a slightly modified ARM-PCR procedure. It was with TRBV1-TRBV30 forward primers and a C-beta reverse primer that the first two PCR rounds were run, at approximately 10 cycles each. TCRdb re-derived calls from the multiplex PCR reads in MiXCR, one entry per CDR3 protein. Of tens of thousands of distinct CDR3 sequences in the sample, around 70% were seen once. Co-extraction of RNA and DNA was performed on roughly 17-32 mg of unsorted bulk tissue. The sample consisted of liver tumor tissue from sampling region 1. Regarding subset: tumor region T1, superior pole. These receptors were collected from a man aged 35-49 years with primary liver carcinoma and hepatitis B virus infection.

Details on this clonotype: One end of the junction does not line up with germline, which may come from a read error. J is TRBJ2-5 and V is TRBV11-2; 7 bases map to TRBD1. Germline assignment: CDR1 SGHAT and CDR2 FQNNGV. This CDR3 has 15 amino acids. CDR3 DNA: TGTACCAGCAGCTTATTTCAGGGGGAATCGGAGACCCAGTATTTC. Its translation: CTSSLFQGESETQYF.

CDR3 residues: CASSNFEWDNEQFF. As DNA, the CDR3 is TGTGCCAGTAGCAACTTCGAATGGGACAATGAGCAGTTCTTC. The chain recombines TRBV6-2 or TRBV6-3 with TRBJ2-1; the D is unclear. Germline-derived CDR1 and CDR2 are MNHEY and SVGEGT. V was shortened by 9 bases and J by 5 bases, with 17 bases between the two germline ends. The CDR3 covers 14 residues.

This clonotype came up many times. A read error may be the cause here, since a much bigger clone is one base away. V usage is TRBV10-3 and J usage is TRBJ2-2, with D uncertain. From germline, CDR1 is ENHRY and CDR2 SYGVKD. CDR3 length: 16 residues. Trimming cost V 5 bases and J 3 bases, with 16 bases left between them. The CDR3 region is CAISPLPRVDTGELFF. The CDR3 DNA reads as TGTGCCATCAGTCCCTTGCCCCGGGTGGACACCGGGGAGCTGTTTTTT.

V and J are TRBV6-1 and TRBJ2-7, with D possibly matching TRBD1 (5 bases). The V end was cut by 4 bases, the J end by 11 bases, with 33 bases between. This CDR3 has 18 amino acids. Germline-derived CDR1 and CDR2 are MNHNS and SASEGT. The CDR3 region has the DNA TGTGCCAGCAGTGCTACAGGCGGTTGGCGTCTGACCTCCTATGAGGAGTACTTC. The encoded protein is CASSATGGWRLTSYEEYF.

This clonotype showed up just once. Relative to the germline gene, one junction end is altered; a read error may explain this. V gene TRBV4-2 combines with J gene TRBJ2-3; a possible D gene is TRBD2 (5 bases). The length of the CDR3 is 16 residues. Per the germline V gene, CDR1 is LGHNA and CDR2 is YNFKEQ. CDR3 loop: CASSQEVGVSADTQYF. As DNA, the CDR3 is TGCGCCAGCAGCCAAGAAGTGGGAGTAAGTGCAGATACGCAGTATTTT.

This clonotype was seen at least ten times. The chain has TRBV28 and TRBJ1-4; D remains ambiguous. Trimming took off 4 bases at V and 10 bases at J, with 13 bases between the two ends. This CDR3 has 13 amino acids. Per germline, CDR1 MDHEN and CDR2 SYDVKM. This chain's CDR3 is CASSSAFSGKLFF. Written as DNA, the CDR3 is TGTGCCAGCAGTTCCGCATTTTCTGGAAAACTGTTTTTT.

As for this clonotype: A read error may account for a junction end that differs from germline. The CDR3 is CANRLGQPYEQYF. For the CDR3, the DNA is TGTGCCAACAGACTGGGACAGCCCTACGAGCAATACTTC. V and J are TRBV12-3 or TRBV12-4 and TRBJ2-7; 7 bases are shared with TRBD1. This CDR3 is 13 amino acids long.

With regard to this clonotype: A junction end diverges from the germline sequence, so it may reflect a read error. This chain joins TRBV11-2 and TRBJ1-5; no clear D. Germline V CDR1 and CDR2: SGHAT, FQNNGV. This CDR3 contains 13 residues. CDR3 loop: CACSLGLDQHQHF. The CDR3 nucleotides are TGTGCCTGCAGCTTAGGGTTAGATCAGCACCAGCATTTT.

A word on this clonotype: At one end the junction does not follow the germline gene, possibly because of a read error. CDR3 amino acids: CDSSVHRAPSNEQFF. The CDR3 nucleotides are TGTGACAGCAGCGTTCACAGGGCCCCTTCCAATGAGCAGTTCTTC. The chain is built from TRBV6-1 and TRBJ2-1; tentative D call: TRBD1 (6 bases). CDR3 length: 15 amino acids. Germline assignment: CDR1 MNHNS and CDR2 SASEGT.

As to this clonotype: An end of the junction differs from the germline gene, which may be a read error. The chain joins TRBV5-4 to TRBJ2-5; D unclear. The CDR3 length is 11 residues. Germline loops: CDR1 SGHNT, CDR2 YYREEE (reference sequence). The CDR3 is CANSLDVTQYF. In nucleotides, the CDR3 is TGTGCCAACAGCCTGGATGTGACCCAGTACTTC.

Comments on this clonotype: This may be a read error: a much more frequent sequence differs by one nucleotide. The chain joins TRBV21-1 to TRBJ1-1. TRBV21-1 is deemed a pseudogene. The CDR3 contains 15 residues. In nucleotides, the CDR3 is TGTGCCAGCAGCAAGGGAGTTACCAAAGACACTGAAGCTTTCTTT. Residues: CASSKGVTKDTEAFF.

A remark on this clonotype: The germline gene is not matched at one end of the junction; a read error may be the cause. The chain recombines TRBV29-1 with TRBJ2-1; D remains unclear. Germline V gene data show CDR1 as SQVTM and CDR2 as ANQGSEA. The CDR3 runs to 10 residues. This CDR3 reads CSATYDEQLF. In DNA form, the CDR3 reads TGCAGCGCCACCTACGATGAGCAGCTCTTC.

With regard to this clonotype: Sequence at one end of the junction differs from germline and may be a read error. This chain links TRBV7-8 with TRBJ2-2, with D perhaps TRBD2 (7 bases). This CDR3 contains 14 residues. Per germline, CDR1 SGHVS and CDR2 FQNEAQ. The CDR3 DNA reads TGTGCCAGCAGCAAACTAGCGAACACCGGGGGGCTGCTTTTT. It translates to CASSKLANTGGLLF.

This clonotype was detected once. One end of the junction does not line up with germline, which may come from a read error. The rearrangement uses TRBV30 and TRBJ2-7; either TRBD1 or TRBD2 may fit D (5 bases each). The CDR3 runs 12 residues. CDR1 and CDR2 (germline): GTSNPN, SVGIG (reference sequence). This CDR3 reads CVWSPGAGDQYF. DNA of the CDR3: TGTGTCTGGAGTCCTGGGGCGGGCGACCAGTACTTC.

Comment on this clonotype: Here the CDR3 omits its conserved ending phenylalanine or tryptophan, so a read error is the likely source. V and J are TRBV6-5 and TRBJ2-2; 8 nucleotides agree with TRBD1. CDR3 size: 16 residues. CDR1 is MNHEY and CDR2 is SVGAGI in the germline V gene. Trimming cost V 6 bases and J 4 bases; bases outside gene matches: 10. In DNA form, the CDR3 reads TGTGCCAGCAGATTCACAGGGGGAGTGAGCACCGGGGAGCTGTTTTAT. Translation gives CASRFTGGVSTGELFY.

Concerning this clonotype itself: The junction does not match germline at one end; this may be a read error. The V call is TRBV11-2, the J call TRBJ1-1; TRBD1 matches at 8 bases. The CDR3 is 14 amino acids. Germline lookup yields CDR1 SGHAT and CDR2 FQNNGV. This CDR3 reads CVSRTLGQGGEAFF. The CDR3 DNA follows: TGTGTCAGCAGGACCCTAGGACAGGGCGGTGAAGCTTTCTTT.

A remark on this clonotype: The junction shows a germline mismatch at one end, possibly a read error. This chain connects TRBV4-2 to TRBJ2-2; no definite D call. Germline V gene sequence: CDR1 LGHNA, CDR2 YNFKEQ. The CDR3 sequence is 16 residues long. CDR3 in amino acids: CDSSQAPNTGTGELFF. DNA of the CDR3: TGTGACAGCAGCCAAGCGCCAAACACCGGCACCGGGGAGCTGTTTTTT.

V usage is TRBV6-6 and J usage is TRBJ2-7; no clear D. CDR3 size: 12 residues. Germline V CDR1 and CDR2: MNHNY, SVGAGI (reference sequence). CDR3 loop: CANSSVLYEQYF. CDR3 coding DNA: TGTGCTAACAGTTCGGTACTTTACGAGCAGTACTTC.

As concerns this clonotype: This may be a read error, as it is one base from a much larger clone. This sequence joins TRBV30 and TRBJ1-1, with D hard to call. Germline V lookup: CDR1 GTSNPN, CDR2 SVGIG (reference sequence). The CDR3 sequence is 12 residues long. Trimming removed 0 bases at V and 6 bases at J, with 8 bases between. The CDR3 nucleotides read TGTGCCTGGAGTGTTCTACAGTCTGAAGCTTTCTTT. Translation gives CAWSVLQSEAFF. Full variable domain (rest looked up from reference TRBV30 and TRBJ1-1): SQTIHQWPATLVQPVGSPLSLECTVEGTSNPNLYWYRQAAGRGLQLLFYSVGIGQISSEVPQNLSASRPQDRQFILSSKKLLLSDSGFYLCAWSVLQSEAFFGQGTRLTVV.

With respect to this clonotype: One end of the junction does not line up with germline, which may come from a read error. This chain joins TRBV11-2 and TRBJ2-5; 8 bases agree with TRBD2. The CDR3 totals 14 residues. Looked up from germline, CDR1 is SGHAT and CDR2 is FQNNGV. The CDR3 spells CTSSRGGLGETQYF. The CDR3 DNA sequence: TGTACCAGCAGCCGGGGGGGGCTGGGAGAGACCCAGTACTTC.

V is TRBV6-5 and J is TRBJ1-2; D uncertain. Between the trimmed V and J ends, which lost 0 bases and 7 bases, there was a span of 15 bases. Per the germline V gene, CDR1 is MNHEY and CDR2 is SVGAGI. CDR3 size: 15 residues. The CDR3 reads CASSYSTMGSAGYTF. The CDR3 DNA sequence: TGTGCCAGCAGTTACTCGACGATGGGTTCGGCTGGCTACACCTTC.

On this clonotype: At one of its ends the junction is not consistent with the germline gene, which may arise from a read error. V is TRBV4-2 and J is TRBJ2-7; either TRBD1 or TRBD2 may supply D (5 bases each). The V gene's germline CDR1 is LGHNA and CDR2 YNFKEQ. The CDR3 spans 13 residues. CDR3 coding DNA: TGTGCCAGTAGCCAAGATTTGGGACGCGAGCTGTACTTC. Its protein is CASSQDLGRELYF.

With regard to this clonotype: As the CDR3 is not closed by the conserved phenylalanine or tryptophan, this likely results from a read error. The chain employs TRBV5-1 and TRBJ2-3; D is possibly TRBD1 or TRBD2 (5 bases each). The CDR3 has 13 amino acids. Trimming left V 9 bases short and J 6 bases short, with 17 bases between. CDR1 and CDR2 (germline): SGHRS, YFSETQ. Written as DNA, the CDR3 is TGCGCCACCCACGGGGCCCCGGGGGATACGCAGTATTAT. It yields the protein CATHGAPGDTQYY.

In the case of this clonotype: This may stem from a read error, because a much larger clone lies one nucleotide away. V is TRBV9 and J is TRBJ2-2; tentatively, D is TRBD1 or TRBD2 (5 bases each). Germline V gene data show CDR1 as SGDLS and CDR2 as YYNGEE. The length of the CDR3 is 15 residues. V lost 7 bases, J lost 6 bases, and 19 bases lay in between. In DNA form, the CDR3 reads TGTGCCAGCGGGGGTCCACAGGACAACGCCGGGGAGCTGTTTTTT. Translated, it gives CASGGPQDNAGELFF.

Worth noting for this clonotype: A much larger clone differs by one base, so this may be a read error. In DNA form, the CDR3 reads TGTGCCAACAGTTTACAGGGGGACAATACAGATACGCAGTATTTT. Encoded protein: CANSLQGDNTDTQYF. The chain joins TRBV28 to TRBJ2-3; 8 nucleotides match TRBD1. The CDR3 length is 15 residues. Germline V gene sequence: CDR1 MDHEN, CDR2 SYDVKM.

The CDR3 DNA reads as TGTGCCAGCATTGGGGGTAGCTATAGTAATCAGCCCCAGCATTTT. Translated: CASIGGSYSNQPQHF. The chain recombines TRBV11-1 with TRBJ1-5; weak D call: TRBD1 (5 bases). Deletions cut 7 bases from V and 4 bases from J, with 17 bases between. Germline CDR1 SGHAT, CDR2 FQDESV (reference sequence). The CDR3 spans 15 residues.

Points on this clonotype: This may arise from a read error, as a much more abundant clone is one base away. The chain uses TRBV28 and TRBJ2-5; TRBD1 aligns across 7 bases. Germline V gene lookup returns CDR1 MDHEN and CDR2 SYDVKM. The CDR3 consists of 17 residues. In nucleotides, the CDR3 is TGTGCCAGCAGCTGGGCTGGACAGGTTGATCCCCAAGAGATCCAGTACTTC. Encoded protein: CASSWAGQVDPQEIQYF.